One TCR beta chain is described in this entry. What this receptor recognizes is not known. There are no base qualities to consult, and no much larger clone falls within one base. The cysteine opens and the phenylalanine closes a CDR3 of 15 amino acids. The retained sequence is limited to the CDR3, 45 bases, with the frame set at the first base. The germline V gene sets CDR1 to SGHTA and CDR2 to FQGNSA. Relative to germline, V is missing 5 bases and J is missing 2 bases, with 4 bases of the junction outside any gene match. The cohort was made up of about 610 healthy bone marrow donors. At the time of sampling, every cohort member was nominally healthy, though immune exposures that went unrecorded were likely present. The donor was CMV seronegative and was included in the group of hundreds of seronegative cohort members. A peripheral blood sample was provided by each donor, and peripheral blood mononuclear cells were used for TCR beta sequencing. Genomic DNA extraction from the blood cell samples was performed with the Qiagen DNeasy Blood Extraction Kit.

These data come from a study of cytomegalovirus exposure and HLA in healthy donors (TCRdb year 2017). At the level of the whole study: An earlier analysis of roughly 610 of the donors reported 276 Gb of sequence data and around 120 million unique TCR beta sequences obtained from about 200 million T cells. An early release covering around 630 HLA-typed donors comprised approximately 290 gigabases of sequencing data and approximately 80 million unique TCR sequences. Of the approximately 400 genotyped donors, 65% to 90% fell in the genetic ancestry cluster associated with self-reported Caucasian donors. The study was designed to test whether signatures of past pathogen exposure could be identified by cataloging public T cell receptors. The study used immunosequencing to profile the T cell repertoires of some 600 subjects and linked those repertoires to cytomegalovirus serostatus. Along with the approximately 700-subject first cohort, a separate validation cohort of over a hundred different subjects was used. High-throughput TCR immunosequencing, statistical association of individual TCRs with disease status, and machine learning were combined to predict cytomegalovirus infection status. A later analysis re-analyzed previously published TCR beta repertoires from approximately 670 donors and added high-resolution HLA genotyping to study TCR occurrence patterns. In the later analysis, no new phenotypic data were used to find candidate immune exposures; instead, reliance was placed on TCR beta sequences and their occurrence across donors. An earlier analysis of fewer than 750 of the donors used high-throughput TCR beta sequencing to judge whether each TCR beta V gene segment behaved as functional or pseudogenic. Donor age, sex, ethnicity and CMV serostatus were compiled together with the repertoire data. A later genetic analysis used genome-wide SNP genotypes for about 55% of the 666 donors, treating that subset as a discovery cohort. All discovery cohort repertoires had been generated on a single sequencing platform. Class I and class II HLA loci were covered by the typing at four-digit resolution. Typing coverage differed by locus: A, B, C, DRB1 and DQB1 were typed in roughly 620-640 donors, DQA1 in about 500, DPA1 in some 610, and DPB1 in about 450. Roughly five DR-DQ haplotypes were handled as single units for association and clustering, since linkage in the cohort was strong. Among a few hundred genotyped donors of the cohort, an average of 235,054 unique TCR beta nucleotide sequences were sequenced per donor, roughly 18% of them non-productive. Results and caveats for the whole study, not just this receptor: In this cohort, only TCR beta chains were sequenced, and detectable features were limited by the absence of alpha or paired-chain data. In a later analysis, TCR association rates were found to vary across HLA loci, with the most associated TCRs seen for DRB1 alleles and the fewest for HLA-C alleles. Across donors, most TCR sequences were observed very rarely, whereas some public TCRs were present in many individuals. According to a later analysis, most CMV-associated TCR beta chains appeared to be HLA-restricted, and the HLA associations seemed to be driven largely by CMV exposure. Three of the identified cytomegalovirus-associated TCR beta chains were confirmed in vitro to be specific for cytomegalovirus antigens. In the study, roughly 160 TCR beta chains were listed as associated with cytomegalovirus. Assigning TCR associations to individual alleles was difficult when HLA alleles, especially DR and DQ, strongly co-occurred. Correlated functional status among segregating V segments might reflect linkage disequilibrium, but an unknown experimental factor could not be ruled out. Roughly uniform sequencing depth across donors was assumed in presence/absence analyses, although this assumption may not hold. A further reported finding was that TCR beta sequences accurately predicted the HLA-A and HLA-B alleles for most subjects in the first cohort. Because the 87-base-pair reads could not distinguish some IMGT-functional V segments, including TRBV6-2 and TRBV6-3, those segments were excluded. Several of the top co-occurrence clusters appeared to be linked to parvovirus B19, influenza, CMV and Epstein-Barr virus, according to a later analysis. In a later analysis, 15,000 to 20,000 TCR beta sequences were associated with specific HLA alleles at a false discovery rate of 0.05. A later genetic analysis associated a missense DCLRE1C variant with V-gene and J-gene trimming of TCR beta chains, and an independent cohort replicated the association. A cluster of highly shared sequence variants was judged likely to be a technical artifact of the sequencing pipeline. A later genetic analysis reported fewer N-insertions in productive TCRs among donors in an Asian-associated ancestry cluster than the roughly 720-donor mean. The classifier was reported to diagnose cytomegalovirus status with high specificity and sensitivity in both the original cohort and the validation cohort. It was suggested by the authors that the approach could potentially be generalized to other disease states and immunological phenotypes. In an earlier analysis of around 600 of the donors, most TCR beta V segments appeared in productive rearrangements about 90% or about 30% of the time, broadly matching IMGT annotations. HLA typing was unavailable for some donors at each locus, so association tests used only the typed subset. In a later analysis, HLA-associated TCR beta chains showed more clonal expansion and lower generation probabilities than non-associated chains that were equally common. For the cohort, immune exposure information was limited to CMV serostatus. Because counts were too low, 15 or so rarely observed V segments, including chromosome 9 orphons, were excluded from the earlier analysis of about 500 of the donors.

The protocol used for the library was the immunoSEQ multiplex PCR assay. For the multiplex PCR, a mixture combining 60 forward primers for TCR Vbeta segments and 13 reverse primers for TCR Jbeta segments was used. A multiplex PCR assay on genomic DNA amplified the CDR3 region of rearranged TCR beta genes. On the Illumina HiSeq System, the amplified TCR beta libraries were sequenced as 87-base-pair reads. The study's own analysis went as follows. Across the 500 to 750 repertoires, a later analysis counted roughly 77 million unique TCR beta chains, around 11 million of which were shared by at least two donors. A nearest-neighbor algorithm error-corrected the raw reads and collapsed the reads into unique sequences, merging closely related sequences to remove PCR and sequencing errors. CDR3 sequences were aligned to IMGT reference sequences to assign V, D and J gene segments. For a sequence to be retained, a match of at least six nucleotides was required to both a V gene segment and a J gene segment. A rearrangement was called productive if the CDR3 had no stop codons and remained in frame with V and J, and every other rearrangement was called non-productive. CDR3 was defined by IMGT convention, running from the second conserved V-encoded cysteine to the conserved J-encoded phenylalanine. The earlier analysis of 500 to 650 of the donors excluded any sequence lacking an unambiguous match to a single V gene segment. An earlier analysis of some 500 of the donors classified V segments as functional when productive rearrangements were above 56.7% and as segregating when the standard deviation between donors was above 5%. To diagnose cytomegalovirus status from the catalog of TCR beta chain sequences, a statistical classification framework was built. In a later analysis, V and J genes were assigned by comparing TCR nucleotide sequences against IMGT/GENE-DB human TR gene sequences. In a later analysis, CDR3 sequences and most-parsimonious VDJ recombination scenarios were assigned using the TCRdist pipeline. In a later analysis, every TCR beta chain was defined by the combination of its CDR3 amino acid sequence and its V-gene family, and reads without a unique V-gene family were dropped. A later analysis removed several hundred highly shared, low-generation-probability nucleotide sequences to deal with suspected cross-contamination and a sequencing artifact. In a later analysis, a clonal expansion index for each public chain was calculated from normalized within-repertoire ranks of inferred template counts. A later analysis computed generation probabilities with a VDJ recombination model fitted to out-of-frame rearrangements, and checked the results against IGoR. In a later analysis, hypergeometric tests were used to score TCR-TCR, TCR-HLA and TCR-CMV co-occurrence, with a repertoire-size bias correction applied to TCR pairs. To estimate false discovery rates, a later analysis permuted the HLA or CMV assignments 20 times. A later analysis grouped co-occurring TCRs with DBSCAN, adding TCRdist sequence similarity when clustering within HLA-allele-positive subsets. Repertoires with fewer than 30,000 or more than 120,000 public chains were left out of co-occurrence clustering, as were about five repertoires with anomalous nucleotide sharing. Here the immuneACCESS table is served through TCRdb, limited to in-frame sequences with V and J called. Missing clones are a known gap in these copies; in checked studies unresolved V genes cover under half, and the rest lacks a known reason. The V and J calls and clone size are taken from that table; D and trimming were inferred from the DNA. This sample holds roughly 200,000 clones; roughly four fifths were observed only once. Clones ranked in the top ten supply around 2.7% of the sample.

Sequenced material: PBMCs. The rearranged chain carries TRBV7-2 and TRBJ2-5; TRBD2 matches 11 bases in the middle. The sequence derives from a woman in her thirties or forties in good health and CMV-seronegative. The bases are TGTGCCAGCAGCCCGGGACTAGCGGTTCAAGAGACCCAGTACTTC. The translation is CASSPGLAVQETQYF.